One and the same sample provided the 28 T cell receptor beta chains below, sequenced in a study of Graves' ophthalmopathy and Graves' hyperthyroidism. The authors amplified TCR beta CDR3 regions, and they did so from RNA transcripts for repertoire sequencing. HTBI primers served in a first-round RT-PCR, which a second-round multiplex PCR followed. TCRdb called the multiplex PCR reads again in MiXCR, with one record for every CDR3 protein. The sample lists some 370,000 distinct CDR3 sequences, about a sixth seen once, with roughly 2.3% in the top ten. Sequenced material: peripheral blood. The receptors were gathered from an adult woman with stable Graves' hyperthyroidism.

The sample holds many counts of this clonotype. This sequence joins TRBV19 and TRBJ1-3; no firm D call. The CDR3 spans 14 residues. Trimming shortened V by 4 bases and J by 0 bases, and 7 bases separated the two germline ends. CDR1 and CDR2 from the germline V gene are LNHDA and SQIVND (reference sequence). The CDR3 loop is CASSRIYSGNTIYF. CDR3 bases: TGTGCCAGTAGTAGGATTTACTCTGGAAACACCATATATTTT.

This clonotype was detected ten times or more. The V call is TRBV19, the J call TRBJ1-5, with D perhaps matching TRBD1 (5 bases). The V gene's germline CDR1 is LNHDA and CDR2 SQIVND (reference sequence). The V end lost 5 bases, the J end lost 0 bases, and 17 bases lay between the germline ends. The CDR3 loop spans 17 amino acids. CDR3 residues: CASSDSGIQFSNQPQHF. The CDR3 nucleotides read TGTGCCAGTAGTGACAGCGGAATACAATTTAGCAATCAGCCCCAGCATTTT.

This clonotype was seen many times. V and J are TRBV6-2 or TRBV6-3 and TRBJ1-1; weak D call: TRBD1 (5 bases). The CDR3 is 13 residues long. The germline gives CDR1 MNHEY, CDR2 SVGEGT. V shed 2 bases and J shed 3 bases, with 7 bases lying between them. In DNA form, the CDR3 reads TGTGCCAGCAGTTACGTGGGGGACACTGAAGCTTTCTTT. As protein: CASSYVGDTEAFF.

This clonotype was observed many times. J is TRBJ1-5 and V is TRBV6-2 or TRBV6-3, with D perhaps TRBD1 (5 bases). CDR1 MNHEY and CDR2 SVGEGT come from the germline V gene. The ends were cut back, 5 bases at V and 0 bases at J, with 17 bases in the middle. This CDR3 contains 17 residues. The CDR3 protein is CASSPYPYRYSNQPQHF. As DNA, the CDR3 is TGTGCCAGCAGTCCCTACCCCTACAGGTATAGCAATCAGCCCCAGCATTTT.

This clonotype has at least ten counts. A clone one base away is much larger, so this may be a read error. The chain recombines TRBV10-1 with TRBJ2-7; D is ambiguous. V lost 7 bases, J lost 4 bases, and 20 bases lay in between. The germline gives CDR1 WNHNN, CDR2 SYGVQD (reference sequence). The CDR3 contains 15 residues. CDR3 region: CASTWLGYSPYEQYF. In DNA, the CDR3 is TGCGCCAGCACCTGGCTGGGTTATAGCCCTTACGAGCAGTACTTC.

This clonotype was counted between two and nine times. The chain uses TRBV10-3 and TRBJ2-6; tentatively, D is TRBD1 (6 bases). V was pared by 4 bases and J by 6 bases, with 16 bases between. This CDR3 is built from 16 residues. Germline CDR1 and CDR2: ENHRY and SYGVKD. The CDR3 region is CAISGLGASLANVLTF. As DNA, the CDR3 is TGTGCCATCAGTGGACTGGGGGCCTCTCTGGCCAACGTCCTGACTTTC.

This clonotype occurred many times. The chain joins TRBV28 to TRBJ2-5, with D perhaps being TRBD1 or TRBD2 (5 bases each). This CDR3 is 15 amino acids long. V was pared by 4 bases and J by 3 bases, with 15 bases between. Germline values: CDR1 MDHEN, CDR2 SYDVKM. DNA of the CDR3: TGTGCCAGCAGTTGGTCCATCGGGGCCAAAGAGACCCAGTACTTC. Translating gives CASSWSIGAKETQYF. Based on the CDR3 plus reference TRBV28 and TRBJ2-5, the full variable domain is DVKVTQSSRYLVKRTGEKVFLECVQDMDHENMFWYRQDPGLGLRLIYFSYDVKMKEKGDIPEGYSVSREKKERFSLILESASTNQTSMYLCASSWSIGAKETQYFGPGTRLLVL.

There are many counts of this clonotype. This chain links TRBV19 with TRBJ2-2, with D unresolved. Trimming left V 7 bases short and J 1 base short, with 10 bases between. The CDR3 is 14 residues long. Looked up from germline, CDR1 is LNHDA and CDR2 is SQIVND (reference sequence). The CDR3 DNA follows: TGTGCCAGTACTAGGCCCGGGAACACCGGGGAGCTGTTTTTT. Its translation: CASTRPGNTGELFF.

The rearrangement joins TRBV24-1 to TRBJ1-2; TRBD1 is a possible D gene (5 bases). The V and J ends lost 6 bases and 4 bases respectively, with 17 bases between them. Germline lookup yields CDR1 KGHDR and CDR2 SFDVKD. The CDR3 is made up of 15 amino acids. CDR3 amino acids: CATSRGEGRAYGYTF. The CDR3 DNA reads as TGTGCCACCAGTCGCGGCGAGGGGAGGGCCTATGGCTACACCTTC.

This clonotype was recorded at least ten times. As DNA, the CDR3 is TGTGCCAGCTCACCGGGACGGAGCTCTGGAAACACCATATATTTT. Translating gives CASSPGRSSGNTIYF. The chain combines TRBV18 with TRBJ1-3, with D perhaps TRBD1 (5 bases). The CDR3 is made up of 15 amino acids. In germline, CDR1 is KGHSH, CDR2 LQKENI. V was pared by 3 bases and J by 0 bases, with 9 bases between.

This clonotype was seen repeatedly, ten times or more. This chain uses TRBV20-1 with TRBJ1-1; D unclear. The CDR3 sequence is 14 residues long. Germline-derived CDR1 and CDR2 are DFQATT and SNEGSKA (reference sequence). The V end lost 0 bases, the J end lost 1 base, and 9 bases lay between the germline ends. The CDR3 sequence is CSARDLRQNTEAFF. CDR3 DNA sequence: TGCAGTGCTAGAGATCTCCGGCAGAACACTGAAGCTTTCTTT.

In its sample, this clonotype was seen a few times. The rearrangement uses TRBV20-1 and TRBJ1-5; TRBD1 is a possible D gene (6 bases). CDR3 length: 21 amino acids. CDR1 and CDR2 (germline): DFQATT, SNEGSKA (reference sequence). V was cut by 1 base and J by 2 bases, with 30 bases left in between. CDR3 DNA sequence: TGCAGTGCTAGAGCGACCTGGGGGGGACAAAGAGAGATTGGAGGCAATCAGCCCCAGCATTTT. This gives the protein CSARATWGGQREIGGNQPQHF.

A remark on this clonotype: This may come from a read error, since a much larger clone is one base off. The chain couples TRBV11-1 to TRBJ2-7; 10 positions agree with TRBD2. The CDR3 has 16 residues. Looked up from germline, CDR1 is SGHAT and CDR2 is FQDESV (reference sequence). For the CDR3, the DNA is TGTGCCAGCAGCTTAGGGGGACTAGCGAGCTCCTACGAGCCGTACTTC. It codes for CASSLGGLASSYEPYF.

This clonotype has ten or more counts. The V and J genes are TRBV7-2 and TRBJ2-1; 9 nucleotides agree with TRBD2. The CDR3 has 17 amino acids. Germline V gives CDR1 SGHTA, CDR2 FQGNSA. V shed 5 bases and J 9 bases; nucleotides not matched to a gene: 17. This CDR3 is CASSPGGAGGGSSEQFF. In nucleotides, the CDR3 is TGTGCCAGCAGCCCGGGGGGAGCGGGAGGAGGTTCCAGTGAGCAGTTCTTC.

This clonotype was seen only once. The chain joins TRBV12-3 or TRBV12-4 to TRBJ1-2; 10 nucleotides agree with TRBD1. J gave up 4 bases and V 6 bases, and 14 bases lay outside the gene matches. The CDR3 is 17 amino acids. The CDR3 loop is CASSGERTGGQGYGYTF. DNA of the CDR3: TGTGCCAGCAGCGGTGAACGGACAGGGGGTCAGGGCTATGGCTACACCTTC.

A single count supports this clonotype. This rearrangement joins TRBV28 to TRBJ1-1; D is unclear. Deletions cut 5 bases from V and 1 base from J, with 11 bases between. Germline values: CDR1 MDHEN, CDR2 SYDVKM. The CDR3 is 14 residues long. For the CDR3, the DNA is TGTGCCAGCAGTCCCCCGGGGAAGAACACTGAAGCTTTCTTT. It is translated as CASSPPGKNTEAFF.

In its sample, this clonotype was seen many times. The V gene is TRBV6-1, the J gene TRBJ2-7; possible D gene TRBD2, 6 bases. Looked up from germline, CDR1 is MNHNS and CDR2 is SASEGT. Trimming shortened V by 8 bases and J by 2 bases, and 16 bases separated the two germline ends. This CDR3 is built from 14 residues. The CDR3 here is CASPGDLTAYEQYF. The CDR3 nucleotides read TGTGCCAGCCCGGGGGACTTAACAGCCTACGAGCAGTACTTC.

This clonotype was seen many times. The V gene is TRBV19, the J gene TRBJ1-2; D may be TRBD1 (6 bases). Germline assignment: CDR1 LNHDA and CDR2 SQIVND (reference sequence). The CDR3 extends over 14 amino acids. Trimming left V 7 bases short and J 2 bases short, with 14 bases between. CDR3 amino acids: CASTPIDRNYGYTF. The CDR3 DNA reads TGTGCCAGTACTCCCATCGACAGGAACTATGGCTACACCTTC.

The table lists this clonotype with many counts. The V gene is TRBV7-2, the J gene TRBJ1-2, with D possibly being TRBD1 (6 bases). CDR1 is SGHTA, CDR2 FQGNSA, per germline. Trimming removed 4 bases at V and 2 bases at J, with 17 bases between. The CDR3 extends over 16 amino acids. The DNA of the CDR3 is TGTGCCAGCAGCTCGAAATACACTACAGGGAACTATGGCTACACCTTC. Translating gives CASSSKYTTGNYGYTF.

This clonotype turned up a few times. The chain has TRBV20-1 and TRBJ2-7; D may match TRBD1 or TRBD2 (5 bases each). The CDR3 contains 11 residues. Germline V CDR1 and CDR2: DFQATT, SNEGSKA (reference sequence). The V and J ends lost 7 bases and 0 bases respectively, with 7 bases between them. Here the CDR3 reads CSGGSSYEQYF. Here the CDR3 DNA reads TGCAGTGGGGGGAGCTCCTACGAGCAGTACTTC.

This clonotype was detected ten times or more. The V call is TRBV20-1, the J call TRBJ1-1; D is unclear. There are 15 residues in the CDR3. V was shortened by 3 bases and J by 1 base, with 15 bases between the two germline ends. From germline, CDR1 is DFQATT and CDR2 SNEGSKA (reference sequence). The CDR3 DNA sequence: TGCAGTGCTAGCCCCGTATTGGGTCGGAACACTGAAGCTTTCTTT. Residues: CSASPVLGRNTEAFF.

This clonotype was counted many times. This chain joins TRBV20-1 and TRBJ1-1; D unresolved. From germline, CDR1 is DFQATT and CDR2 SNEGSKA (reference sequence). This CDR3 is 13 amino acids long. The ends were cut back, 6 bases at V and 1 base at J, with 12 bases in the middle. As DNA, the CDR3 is TGCAGTGCCCCCAGAAGAGGGAACACTGAAGCTTTCTTT. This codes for CSAPRRGNTEAFF.

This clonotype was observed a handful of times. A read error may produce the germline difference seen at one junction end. The DNA for the CDR3 is TGTGCCAGCAGCAGGTTCGAGACAGAAGGTCCTGGGGCCAAAAACATTAAGTACTTC. Protein product: CASSRFETEGPGAKNIKYF. The chain joins TRBV7-9 to TRBJ2-4; D might be TRBD1 (5 bases). In germline, CDR1 is SEHNR, CDR2 FQNEAQ (reference sequence). The CDR3 extends over 19 amino acids.

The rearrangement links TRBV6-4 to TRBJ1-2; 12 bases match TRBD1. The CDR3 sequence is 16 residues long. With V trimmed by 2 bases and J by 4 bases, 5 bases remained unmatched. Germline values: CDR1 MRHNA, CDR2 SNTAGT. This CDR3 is CASSDIGTGGGYGYTF. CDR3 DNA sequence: TGTGCCAGCAGTGACATCGGGACAGGGGGCGGCTATGGCTACACCTTC.

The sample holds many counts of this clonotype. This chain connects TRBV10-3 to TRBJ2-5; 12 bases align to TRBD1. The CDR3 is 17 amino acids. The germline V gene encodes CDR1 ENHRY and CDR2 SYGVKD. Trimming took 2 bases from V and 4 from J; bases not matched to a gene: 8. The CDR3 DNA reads TGTGCCATCAGTGAGAGTTCCGGGACAGGGGGCCGAGAGACCCAGTACTTC. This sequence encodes CAISESSGTGGRETQYF.

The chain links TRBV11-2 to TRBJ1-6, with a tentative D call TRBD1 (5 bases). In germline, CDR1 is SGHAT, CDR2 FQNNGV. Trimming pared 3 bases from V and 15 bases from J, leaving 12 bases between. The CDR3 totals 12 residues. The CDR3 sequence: CASSLLGGFLHF. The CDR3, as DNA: TGTGCCAGCAGCTTGTTGGGGGGGTTCCTCCACTTT.

The DNA for the CDR3 is TGTGCCAGCAGACCCCGGACAGGGGAGACCTATGGCTACACCTTC. It specifies CASRPRTGETYGYTF. The V and J genes are TRBV6-1 and TRBJ1-2, with 9 bases fitting TRBD1. This CDR3 region has 15 residues. From germline, CDR1 is MNHNS and CDR2 SASEGT. The V gene end was trimmed by 6 bases and the J gene end by 4 bases; junction bases not matched to a gene: 9.

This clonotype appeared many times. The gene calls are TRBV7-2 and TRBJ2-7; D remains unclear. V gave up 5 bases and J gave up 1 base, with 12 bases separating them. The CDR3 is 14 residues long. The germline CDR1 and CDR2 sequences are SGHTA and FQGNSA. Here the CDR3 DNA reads TGTGCCAGCAGCCATTCCAGAGGTTCCTACGAGCAGTACTTC. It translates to CASSHSRGSYEQYF. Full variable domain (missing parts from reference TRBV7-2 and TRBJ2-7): GAGVSQSPSNKVTEKGKDVELRCDPISGHTALYWYRQSLGQGLEFLIYFQGNSAPDKSGLPSDRFSAERTGGSVSTLTIQRTQQEDSAVYLCASSHSRGSYEQYFGPGTRLTVT.